The clone carrying this TCR beta chain appeared a single time. The authors' processing: Researchers report that nucleated cell counts were estimated from reference gene primer amplification. Profiled with immunoSEQ multiplex PCR; TCRdb holds only in-frame clones, not every one. V and J calls and clone size are those listed in that table; D and trimming were worked out from the DNA. This table has roughly 250,000 clones, 81% appearing once. The entry originates in a study of blood T cell repertoires in COVID-19. Across the whole study: There were acute and convalescent COVID-19 samples, and they came from the United States, Italy and Spain. PBMCs, B-cell-depleted T cells, or T cells provided the cDNA or gDNA that made up the material.

The CDR3 is 14 amino acids. CDR1 SQVTM and CDR2 ANQGSEA come from the germline V gene. Trimming stripped 5 bases from V and 0 bases from J, with 12 bases between. The sequence was collected from a woman aged 60-75 years with active or convalescent COVID-19. The sequenced sample consisted of peripheral blood. The J gene is TRBJ2-3, the V gene TRBV29-1; weak D call: TRBD2 (5 bases). The CDR3 sequence is CSVCVPGSTDTQYF. Here the CDR3 DNA reads TGCAGCGTTTGTGTTCCGGGGAGCACAGATACGCAGTATTTT.